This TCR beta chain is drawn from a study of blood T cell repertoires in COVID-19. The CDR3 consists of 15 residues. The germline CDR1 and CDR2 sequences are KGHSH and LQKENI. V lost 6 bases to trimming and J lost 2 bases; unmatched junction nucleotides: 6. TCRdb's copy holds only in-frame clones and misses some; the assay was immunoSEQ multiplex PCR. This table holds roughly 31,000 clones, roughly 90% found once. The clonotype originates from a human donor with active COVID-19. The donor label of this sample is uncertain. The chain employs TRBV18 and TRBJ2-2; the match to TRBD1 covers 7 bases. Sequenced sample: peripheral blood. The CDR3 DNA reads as TGTGCCAGCTCCCCCGGGACAGCCAACACCGGGGAGCTGTTTTTT. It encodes CASSPGTANTGELFF.